These 2 T cell receptor beta chains share one sample of origin, sequenced in a study of OX40 agonist ivuxolimab in advanced cancers. The protocol was immunoSEQ multiplex PCR, while the TCRdb copy is restricted to in-frame clones and leaves out a portion. The table shows 20,000 to 30,000 clones, with around 75% occurring only once. The sample consisted of CD4+ or CD8+ T cells sorted from blood, taken in a trial of the OX40 agonist ivuxolimab. The source is an adult with an advanced solid tumor such as melanoma, head and neck, liver or kidney cancer.

The genes are TRBV27 and TRBJ1-1; D may be TRBD1 (5 bases). Per germline, CDR1 MNHEY and CDR2 SMNVEV (reference sequence). V was pared by 3 bases and J by 0 bases, with 14 bases between. CDR3 length equals 16 residues. CDR3 sequence (DNA): TGTGCCAGCAGTTTGTCTCAGGGTCCCATGAACACTGAAGCTTTCTTT. Translation: CASSLSQGPMNTEAFF.

The rearrangement links TRBV28 to TRBJ1-4; TRBD1 might be the D (6 bases). The length of the CDR3 is 14 residues. Germline lookup yields CDR1 MDHEN and CDR2 SYDVKM. Trimming took 7 bases from V and 8 from J, leaving 17 bases between them. The CDR3, as DNA: TGTGCCAGCAAGAAGAGGGGGTCGGAAGAAAAACTGTTTTTT. Translating it yields CASKKRGSEEKLFF.